The text below deals with one T cell receptor beta chain. Sequencing was performed with immunoSEQ multiplex PCR; in TCRdb, only in-frame clones are kept and a portion is missing. The sample holds about half a million clones; 70% to 90% are singletons and the top ten take approximately 8.3%. With 3 bases clipped from V and 2 bases from J, the junction kept 5 bases outside the gene matches. Looked up from germline, CDR1 is LGHDT and CDR2 is YNNKEL (reference sequence). The CDR3 consists of 16 residues. The data stem from a study of blood T cell repertoires in COVID-19. Recruits, aged roughly 18 to 100 years, lived in under 25 US areas.

This clonotype was obtained from a woman between 55 and 75 years old who had recovered from COVID-19. The specimen was PBMCs or T cells enriched from blood (not recorded which). The V gene is TRBV3-1 (or the pseudogene TRBV3-2), the J gene TRBJ2-2; 8 bases align to TRBD1. The DNA of the CDR3 is TGTGCCAGCAGCCATTGGACAGGGCTTAACACCGGGGAGCTGTTTTTT. Its translation: CASSHWTGLNTGELFF.